This T cell receptor (beta chain) appears in the sequencing data of a study of OX40 agonist ivuxolimab in advanced cancers. The study's findings and limits: Expanded clones tended on average to be more numerous among CD8+ T cells than CD4+.

Germline lookup yields CDR1 MDHEN and CDR2 SYDVKM. The CDR3 extends over 14 amino acids. V shed 3 bases and J shed 2 bases, with 11 bases lying between them. Using immunoSEQ multiplex PCR, the repertoire was profiled, and TCRdb retains in-frame clones only, with some absent. The sample consists of 65,000 to 85,000 clones, approximately 85% of them appearing once. With respect to this clone: Antigen: not known.

V and J are TRBV28 and TRBJ2-7, with D perhaps TRBD1 (5 bases). Sequences were derived from CD4+ or CD8+ T cells sorted from blood, sampled in a trial of the OX40 agonist ivuxolimab. This sequence was found in an adult with an advanced solid tumor such as melanoma, head and neck, liver or kidney cancer. The CDR3 protein is CASSFSPRAYEQYF. DNA for the CDR3: TGTGCCAGCAGTTTTTCCCCCAGGGCCTACGAGCAGTACTTC.